This record concerns one T cell receptor beta chain sequence. V lost 4 bases and J 4 bases, leaving 10 bases between the germline ends. The germline gives CDR1 SGHDN, CDR2 FVKESK. This CDR3 is 13 amino acids long. With a J-beta primer mix and a sample-barcoded 5' primer, a second PCR ran about 6 to 11 cycles. TCRdb passed the 5' RACE reads through MiXCR, listing each CDR3 protein once. The table records 800,000 to 950,000 distinct CDR3 sequences, 40% to 60% of them present only once. The sample comes from a study of blood T cells in healthy people across ages. The chain employs TRBV14 and TRBJ2-5, with D possibly matching TRBD1 (6 bases). Sequenced: blood. The receptor comes from a young man in good health. CDR3 in amino acids: CASSRDRIETQYF. The CDR3 DNA reads as TGTGCCAGCAGCCGTGACAGGATAGAGACCCAGTACTTC.